This TCR beta chain was obtained from a study of naive and memory T cell subsets. CDR1 LGHNA and CDR2 YSLEER come from the germline V gene. V lost 0 bases to trimming and J lost 2 bases, with 5 bases between them. The CDR3 extends over 13 amino acids. Both TRBC1 and TRBC2 were covered by a beta constant-region primer of two equimolar oligonucleotides. Ligated cDNA was amplified by four rounds of PCR with nested alpha and beta constant-region primers and SP2. TCRdb redid the calling of the UMI-ligation and nested PCR reads with MiXCR, one entry per CDR3 protein. The sample records approximately 8,100 distinct CDR3 sequences, about 30% being singletons. This clonotype was observed a handful of times. Its antigen is still unknown. Study-wide results and caveats: Naive and memory repertoire findings lacked a ground truth for validation.

The sequencing input was CD8+ TEMRA cells from blood. Subset meaning: effector memory re-expressing CD45RA, CD45RA+ CD27-. The TCR sequence derives from a human donor in good health. The rearrangement links TRBV4-3 to TRBJ2-7, with D hard to call. The CDR3 nucleotides are TGCGCCAGCAGCCAAGAAGCCACCTACGAGCAGTACTTC. Amino acids: CASSQEATYEQYF.